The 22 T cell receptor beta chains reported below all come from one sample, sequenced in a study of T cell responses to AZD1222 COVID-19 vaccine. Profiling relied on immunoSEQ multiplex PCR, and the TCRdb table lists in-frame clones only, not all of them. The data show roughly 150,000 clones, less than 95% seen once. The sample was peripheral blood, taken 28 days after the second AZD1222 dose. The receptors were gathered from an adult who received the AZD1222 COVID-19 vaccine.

CDR3 in DNA: TGTGCCAGCAGTCGCTTTTATTCCGGGGAGCTGTTTTTT. Residues: CASSRFYSGELFF. This chain joins TRBV12-3 or TRBV12-4 and TRBJ2-2, with D unclear. Trimming shortened V by 5 bases and J by 6 bases, and 10 bases separated the two germline ends. CDR3 length equals 13 residues.

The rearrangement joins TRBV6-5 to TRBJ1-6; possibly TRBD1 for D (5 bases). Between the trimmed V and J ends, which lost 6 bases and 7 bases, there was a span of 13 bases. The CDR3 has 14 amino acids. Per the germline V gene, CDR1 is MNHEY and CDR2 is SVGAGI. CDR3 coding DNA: TGTGCCAGCAGAGGGGAGACCCTCAATTCACCCCTCCACTTT. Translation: CASRGETLNSPLHF.

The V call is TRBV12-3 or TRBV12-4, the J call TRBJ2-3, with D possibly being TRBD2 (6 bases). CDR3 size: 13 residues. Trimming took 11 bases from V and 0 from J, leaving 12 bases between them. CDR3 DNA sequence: TGTGCCGCCGGGACTGCTAGCACAGATACGCAGTATTTT. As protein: CAAGTASTDTQYF.

The CDR3 coding sequence is TGTGCCAGCATCCCCTCCGCCACGGGAGGCTACACCTTC. Its protein is CASIPSATGGYTF. The rearrangement joins TRBV6-5 to TRBJ1-2; the D is unclear. Trimming removed 7 bases from V and 8 bases from J, with 17 bases in between. Germline V gene sequence: CDR1 MNHEY, CDR2 SVGAGI. This CDR3 is 13 amino acids long.

The CDR3 loop reads CASSPFGAGGRGETQYF. Written as DNA, the CDR3 is TGTGCCAGCAGTCCCTTTGGTGCAGGGGGGAGGGGCGAGACCCAGTACTTC. The V and J genes are TRBV28 and TRBJ2-5; possibly TRBD1 or TRBD2 for D (7 bases each). Germline lookup yields CDR1 MDHEN and CDR2 SYDVKM. The ends were cut back, 5 bases at V and 5 bases at J, with 24 bases in the middle. This CDR3 region has 17 residues.

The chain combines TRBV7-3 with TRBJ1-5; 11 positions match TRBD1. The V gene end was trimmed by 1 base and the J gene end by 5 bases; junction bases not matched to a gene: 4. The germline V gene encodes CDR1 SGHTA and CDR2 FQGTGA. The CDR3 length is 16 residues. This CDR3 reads CASSLMSGQGDQPQHF. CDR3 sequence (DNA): TGTGCCAGCAGCTTAATGTCGGGACAGGGGGATCAGCCCCAGCATTTT.

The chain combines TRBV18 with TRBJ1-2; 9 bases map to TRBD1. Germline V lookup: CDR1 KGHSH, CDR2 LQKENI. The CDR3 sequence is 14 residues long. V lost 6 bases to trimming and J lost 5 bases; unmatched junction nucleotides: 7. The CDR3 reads CASSLGQGEYGYTF. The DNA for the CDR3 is TGTGCCAGCTCGTTGGGACAGGGAGAATATGGCTACACCTTC. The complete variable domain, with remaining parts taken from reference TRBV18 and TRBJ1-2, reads NAGVMQNPRHLVRRRGQEARLRCSPMKGHSHVYWYRQLPEEGLKFMVYLQKENIIDESGMPKERFSAEFPKEGPSILRIQQVVRGDSAAYFCASSLGQGEYGYTFGSGTRLTVV.

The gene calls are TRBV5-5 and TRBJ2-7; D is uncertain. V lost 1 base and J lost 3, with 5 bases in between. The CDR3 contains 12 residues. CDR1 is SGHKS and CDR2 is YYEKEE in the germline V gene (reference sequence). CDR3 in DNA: TGTGCCAGCAGCTTGTTTTTCTACGAGCAGTACTTC. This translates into CASSLFFYEQYF.

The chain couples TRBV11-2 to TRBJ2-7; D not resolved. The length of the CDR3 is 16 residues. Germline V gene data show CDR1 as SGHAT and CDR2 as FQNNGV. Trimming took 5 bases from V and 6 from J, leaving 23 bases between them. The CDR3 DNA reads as TGTGCCAGCAGCCCCCCTGGTCTGGTCGGTGTCGGCGAGCAGTACTTC. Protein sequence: CASSPPGLVGVGEQYF.

The CDR3, as DNA: TGTGCCAGCAGCCCCTACCGTGTAGCGGGAGGGCCTGGGTCGGCCTACAATGAGCAGTTCTTC. Translation gives CASSPYRVAGGPGSAYNEQFF. This chain uses TRBV7-8 with TRBJ2-1; 11 bases agree with TRBD2. J was trimmed by 2 bases and V by 5 bases; bases with no gene match: 20. Germline V lookup: CDR1 SGHVS, CDR2 FQNEAQ. The CDR3 covers 21 residues.

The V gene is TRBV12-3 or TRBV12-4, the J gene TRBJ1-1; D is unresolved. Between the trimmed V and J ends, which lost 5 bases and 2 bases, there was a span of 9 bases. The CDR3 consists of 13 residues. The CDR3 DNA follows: TGTGCCAGCAGTACAATCTTAAACACTGAAGCTTTCTTT. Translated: CASSTILNTEAFF.

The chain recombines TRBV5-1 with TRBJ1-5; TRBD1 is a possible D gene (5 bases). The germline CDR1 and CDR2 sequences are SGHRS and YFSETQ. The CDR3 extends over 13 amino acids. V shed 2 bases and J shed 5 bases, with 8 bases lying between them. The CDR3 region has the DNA TGCGCCAGCAGCTTCCAGGGCGATCAGCCCCAGCATTTT. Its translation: CASSFQGDQPQHF.

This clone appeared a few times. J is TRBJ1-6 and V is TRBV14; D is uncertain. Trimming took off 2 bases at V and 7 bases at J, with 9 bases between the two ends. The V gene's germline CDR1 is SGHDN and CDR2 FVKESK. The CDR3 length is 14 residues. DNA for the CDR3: TGTGCCAGCAGCCAACTGGCGGGGAATTCACCCCTCCACTTT. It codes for CASSQLAGNSPLHF.

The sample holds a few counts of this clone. CDR3 bases: TGTGCCAGCAGTTTTAGGGCAGCACAAGAGACCCAGTACTTC. This sequence encodes CASSFRAAQETQYF. The V and J genes are TRBV27 and TRBJ2-5; D call uncertain. V was cut by 3 bases and J by 2 bases, with 10 bases left in between. Germline V gives CDR1 MNHEY, CDR2 SMNVEV (reference sequence). The CDR3 spans 14 residues.

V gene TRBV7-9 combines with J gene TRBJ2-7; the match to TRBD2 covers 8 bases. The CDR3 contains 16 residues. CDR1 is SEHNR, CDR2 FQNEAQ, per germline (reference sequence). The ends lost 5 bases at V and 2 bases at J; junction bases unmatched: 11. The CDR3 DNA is TGTGCCAGCAGCCCCAAAGCGGGAGAGGGGGCCTACGAGCAGTACTTC. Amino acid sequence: CASSPKAGEGAYEQYF.

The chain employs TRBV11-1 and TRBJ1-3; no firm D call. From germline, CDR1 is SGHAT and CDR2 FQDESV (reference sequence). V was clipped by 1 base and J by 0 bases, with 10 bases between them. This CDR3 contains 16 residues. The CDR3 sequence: CASSLEGYDSGNTIYF. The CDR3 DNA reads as TGTGCCAGCAGCTTAGAAGGATACGACTCTGGAAACACCATATATTTT.

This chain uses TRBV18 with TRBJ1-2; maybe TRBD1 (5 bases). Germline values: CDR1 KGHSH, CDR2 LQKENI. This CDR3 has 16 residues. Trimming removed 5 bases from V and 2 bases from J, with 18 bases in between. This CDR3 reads CASSAILGRENYGYTF. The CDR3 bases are TGTGCCAGCTCAGCGATACTAGGCAGGGAGAACTATGGCTACACCTTC.

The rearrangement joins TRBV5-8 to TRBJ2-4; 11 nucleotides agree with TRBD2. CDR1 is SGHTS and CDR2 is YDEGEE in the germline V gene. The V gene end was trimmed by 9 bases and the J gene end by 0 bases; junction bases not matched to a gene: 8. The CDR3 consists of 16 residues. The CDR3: CAILAGGDLAKNIQYF. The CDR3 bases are TGTGCCATCTTAGCGGGGGGGGACCTAGCCAAAAACATTCAGTACTTC.

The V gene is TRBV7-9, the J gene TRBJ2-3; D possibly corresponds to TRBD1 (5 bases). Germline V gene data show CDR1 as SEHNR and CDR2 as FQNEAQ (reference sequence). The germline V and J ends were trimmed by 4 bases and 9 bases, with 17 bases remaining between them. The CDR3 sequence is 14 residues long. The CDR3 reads CASSSQVGRVTQYF. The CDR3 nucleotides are TGTGCCAGCAGCTCCCAAGTGGGCAGGGTGACGCAGTATTTT.

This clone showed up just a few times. The CDR3 DNA is TGCGCCAGCAGCTTAACAGGAGTCGGAAACACCATATATTTT. Its protein product is CASSLTGVGNTIYF. This rearrangement joins TRBV5-1 to TRBJ1-3; TRBD1 might be the D (5 bases). The CDR3 is 14 residues long. The germline gives CDR1 SGHRS, CDR2 YFSETQ. The V and J ends lost 2 bases and 4 bases respectively, with 10 bases between them.

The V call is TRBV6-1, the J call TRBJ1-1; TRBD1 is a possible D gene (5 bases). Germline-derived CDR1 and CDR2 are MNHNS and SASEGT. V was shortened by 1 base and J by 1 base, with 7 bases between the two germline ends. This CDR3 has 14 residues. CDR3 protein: CASSEGQPNTEAFF. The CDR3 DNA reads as TGTGCCAGCAGTGAAGGACAGCCGAACACTGAAGCTTTCTTT.

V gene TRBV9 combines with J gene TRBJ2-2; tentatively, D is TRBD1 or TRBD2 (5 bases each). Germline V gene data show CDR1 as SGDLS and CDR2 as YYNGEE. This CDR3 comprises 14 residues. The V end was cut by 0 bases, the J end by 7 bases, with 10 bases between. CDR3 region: CASSVGPGGGELFF. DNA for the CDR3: TGTGCCAGCAGCGTAGGTCCTGGGGGCGGGGAGCTGTTTTTT.